These 19 T cell receptor beta chains were sequenced from one sample in a study of shared T cell receptors in the human thymus. Some clones are missing from TCRdb's copy, which holds only in-frame ones; the method was immunoSEQ multiplex PCR. The sample shows over 350,000 clones, 95% of them seen only once. Sequencing used thymocytes. The source is a human donor.

This clone was found once. V usage is TRBV21-1 and J usage is TRBJ2-3; the tabulated D call, TRBD2, remains unverified against the DNA. TRBV21-1 is a documented pseudogene. The CDR3 length is 16 residues. The CDR3 region is CASSIRGAGVSRTQYF. In DNA form, the CDR3 reads TGTGCCAGCAGCATAAGGGGAGCGGGAGTCTCGCGGACGCAGTATTTT.

The gene calls are TRBV28 and TRBJ2-7, with 10 bases identical to TRBD2. After removal of 6 bases from V and 2 bases from J, the junction contained 10 bases not matched to a gene. Germline CDR1 MDHEN, CDR2 SYDVKM. The CDR3 is made up of 16 amino acids. The CDR3 sequence is CASSPGQREGTYEQYF. Written as DNA, the CDR3 is TGTGCCAGCAGCCCTGGCCAGCGGGAGGGCACCTACGAGCAGTACTTC.

This chain joins TRBV28 and TRBJ1-1; D not resolved. Trimming pared 3 bases from V and 0 bases from J, leaving 17 bases between. The CDR3 extends over 17 amino acids. Germline V CDR1 and CDR2: MDHEN, SYDVKM. CDR3 in DNA: TGTGCCAGCAGTTTGAGTATCGTCCGACGGATGAACACTGAAGCTTTCTTT. This codes for CASSLSIVRRMNTEAFF.

This chain joins TRBV25-1 and TRBJ2-7, with D perhaps TRBD1 (6 bases). This CDR3 contains 14 residues. V lost 5 bases and J 2 bases, leaving 13 bases between the germline ends. Germline loops: CDR1 MGHDK, CDR2 SYGVNS. The CDR3 DNA is TGTGCCAGCAGTACCGGGACACCCCCCTACGAGCAGTACTTC. Its translation is CASSTGTPPYEQYF.

This clone was detected only a few times. The CDR3 here is CASSLGGGQKGDTEAFF. CDR3 nucleotides: TGTGCCAGCAGCTTAGGGGGCGGCCAGAAGGGGGACACTGAAGCTTTCTTT. The gene calls are TRBV7-2 and TRBJ1-1, with D tentatively TRBD1 (6 bases). Trimming left V 1 base short and J 3 bases short, with 18 bases between. Germline CDR1 reads SGHTA; CDR2 reads FQGNSA. CDR3 size: 17 residues.

The J gene is TRBJ2-2, the V gene TRBV19, with TRBD1 matching over 7 bases. The CDR3 covers 15 residues. Germline V gene sequence: CDR1 LNHDA, CDR2 SQIVND (reference sequence). V was clipped by 4 bases and J by 4 bases; unmatched bases: 6. In nucleotides, the CDR3 is TGTGCCAGTAGTACGGGACAGATTGTCACCGGGGAGCTGTTTTTT. Protein: CASSTGQIVTGELFF.

The chain combines TRBV28 with TRBJ2-7, with TRBD2 matching 11 bases. V was pared by 4 bases and J by 6 bases, with 5 bases of the junction left unmatched. CDR1 and CDR2 (germline): MDHEN, SYDVKM. This CDR3 spans 14 amino acids. The CDR3 protein is CASSSLAGEVEQYF. The CDR3 nucleotides are TGTGCCAGCAGTTCACTAGCGGGAGAAGTCGAGCAGTACTTC.

This clone has only one observation. V gene TRBV19 combines with J gene TRBJ2-3; TRBD2 matches at 12 bases. This CDR3 has 16 amino acids. CDR1 is LNHDA and CDR2 is SQIVND in the germline V gene (reference sequence). V lost 7 bases, J lost 4 bases, and 9 bases stayed unmatched. The CDR3, as DNA: TGTGCCAGTACCCCGACTAGCGGGAGAGGGGCAGATACGCAGTATTTT. Protein: CASTPTSGRGADTQYF.

This chain joins TRBV10-2 and TRBJ2-5; D unclear. V lost 5 bases, J lost 6 bases, and 7 bases lay in between. CDR3 length: 11 amino acids. Germline CDR1 WSHSY, CDR2 SAAADI. DNA for the CDR3: TGCGCCAGCAGTCCCGACCAGACCCAGTACTTC. It encodes CASSPDQTQYF.

The chain employs TRBV13 and TRBJ2-1; 7 bases are shared with TRBD2. CDR1 and CDR2 from the germline V gene are PRHDT and FYEKMQ (reference sequence). The CDR3 spans 16 residues. V shed 5 bases, J shed 1 base, and the junction held 8 bases outside the gene matches. The CDR3 coding sequence is TGTGCCAGCAGCCCACGGGGAGGGCTTTCCTACAATGAGCAGTTCTTC. Its protein product is CASSPRGGLSYNEQFF.

This sequence joins TRBV27 and TRBJ1-5; possibly TRBD1 for D (5 bases). Trimming took 6 bases from V and 5 from J, leaving 23 bases between them. The CDR3 has 17 amino acids. Germline values: CDR1 MNHEY, CDR2 SMNVEV (reference sequence). Here the CDR3 DNA reads TGTGCCAGCAGCAGATATCAGGGAGGGGAGCCCTATCAGCCCCAGCATTTT. Translation gives CASSRYQGGEPYQPQHF.

J is TRBJ1-2 and V is TRBV27, with D hard to call. This CDR3 comprises 19 residues. CDR1 and CDR2 (germline): MNHEY, SMNVEV (reference sequence). Trimming shortened V by 1 base and J by 2 bases, and 23 bases separated the two germline ends. CDR3 protein: CASSLFPPPRLDINYGYTF. The CDR3 DNA reads TGTGCCAGCAGTTTATTTCCGCCCCCCCGATTGGATATAAACTATGGCTACACCTTC.

The rearrangement joins TRBV6-5 to TRBJ2-1; no clear D gene. The V end lost 6 bases, the J end lost 1 base, and 10 bases lay between the germline ends. The CDR3 length is 14 residues. Germline V CDR1 and CDR2: MNHEY, SVGAGI. The chain's CDR3 is CASSPTPSYNEQFF. The CDR3 bases are TGTGCCAGCAGCCCAACCCCGTCCTACAATGAGCAGTTCTTC.

In DNA form, the CDR3 reads TGTGCCAGCAGCCAAGACTCACTAGCGGGCGGTGTGGATACGCAGTATTTT. It codes for CASSQDSLAGGVDTQYF. The chain recombines TRBV14 with TRBJ2-3; TRBD2 matches at 9 bases. CDR1 is SGHDN and CDR2 is FVKESK in the germline V gene. The CDR3 extends over 17 amino acids. V gave up 0 bases and J gave up 6 bases; unmatched junction bases: 10.

The genes are TRBV4-2 and TRBJ1-1; D gene unclear. The germline V and J ends were trimmed by 1 base and 1 base, with 7 bases remaining between them. Germline V gene sequence: CDR1 LGHNA, CDR2 YNFKEQ. The CDR3 is made up of 14 amino acids. DNA for the CDR3: TGTGCCAGCAGCCAAGTCAGACAGAACACTGAAGCTTTCTTT. It yields the protein CASSQVRQNTEAFF.

V usage is TRBV27 and J usage is TRBJ2-3; TRBD2 aligns across 15 bases. J was trimmed by 2 bases and V by 10 bases; bases with no gene match: 7. CDR3 length equals 16 residues. From germline, CDR1 is MNHEY and CDR2 SMNVEV (reference sequence). The CDR3 loop reads CAIGTSGGTLTDTQYF. CDR3 in DNA: TGTGCCATCGGGACTAGCGGGGGGACCCTCACAGATACGCAGTATTTT.

V usage is TRBV4-1 and J usage is TRBJ1-4; maybe TRBD1 (5 bases). This CDR3 comprises 15 residues. Trimming cost V 0 bases and J 7 bases, with 12 bases left between them. The germline gives CDR1 MGHRA, CDR2 YSYEKL. CDR3 region: CASSQEGVFGEKLFF. In nucleotides, the CDR3 is TGCGCCAGCAGCCAAGAAGGGGTTTTTGGTGAAAAACTGTTTTTT.

The chain uses TRBV29-1 and TRBJ1-4; 9 nucleotides match TRBD1. This CDR3 has 14 residues. V was pared by 3 bases and J by 8 bases, with 7 bases of the junction left unmatched. The germline V gene has CDR1 SQVTM and CDR2 ANQGSEA. CDR3 sequence reads: CSVDLGQGNEKLFF. The CDR3 nucleotides are TGCAGCGTTGATCTCGGACAGGGGAACGAAAAACTGTTTTTT.

The V call is TRBV5-6, the J call TRBJ2-7; TRBD1 agrees at 9 bases. The CDR3 loop spans 15 amino acids. Looked up from germline, CDR1 is SGHDT and CDR2 is YYEEEE. Losses at the gene ends were 3 bases for V and 6 bases for J; bases not matched to a gene: 10. The CDR3 DNA reads as TGTGCCAGCAGCTGTGTAGGGACAGGGATTAGCGAGCAGTACTTC. Encoded protein: CASSCVGTGISEQYF.